This T cell receptor (beta chain) was recovered during a study of blood T cells in healthy people across ages. This CDR3 contains 15 residues. The V end lost 5 bases, the J end lost 7 bases, and 18 bases lay between the germline ends. CDR1 SGHTA and CDR2 FQGTGA come from the germline V gene. With a J-beta primer mix and a sample-barcoded 5' primer, a second PCR ran about 6 to 11 cycles. TCRdb re-analysed the 5' RACE reads in MiXCR, keeping a single row per CDR3 protein. Here the sample spans about 940,000 distinct CDR3 sequences, around 49% being singletons. Source material: blood. This chain connects TRBV7-3 to TRBJ2-1; D tentatively fits TRBD1 or TRBD2 (6 bases each). The sequence came from a man aged 30 to 45 in good health. The CDR3 coding sequence is TGTGCCAGCAGCCTAGTGGGGGGCCCCACGAATGAGCAGTTCTTC. This translates into CASSLVGGPTNEQFF.